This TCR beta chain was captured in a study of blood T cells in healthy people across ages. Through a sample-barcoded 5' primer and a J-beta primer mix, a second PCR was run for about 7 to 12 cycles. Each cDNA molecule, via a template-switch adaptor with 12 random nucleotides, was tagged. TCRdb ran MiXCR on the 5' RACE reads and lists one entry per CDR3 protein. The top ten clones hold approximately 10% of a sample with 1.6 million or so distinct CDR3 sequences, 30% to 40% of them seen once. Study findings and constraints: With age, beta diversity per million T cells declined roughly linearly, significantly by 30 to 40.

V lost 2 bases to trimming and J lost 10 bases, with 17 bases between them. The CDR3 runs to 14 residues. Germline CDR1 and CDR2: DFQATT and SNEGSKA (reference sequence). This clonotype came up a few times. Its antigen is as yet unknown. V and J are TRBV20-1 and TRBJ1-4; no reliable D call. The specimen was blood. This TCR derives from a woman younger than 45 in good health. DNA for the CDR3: TGCAGTGCTAGACCCGGACGAGGGCTTGGAAAACTGTTTTTT. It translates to CSARPGRGLGKLFF.